This TCR beta chain was sequenced during a study of blood T cell repertoires in COVID-19. In the study overall: From the United States, Italy and Spain came samples of acute and convalescent COVID-19. T cells, B-cell-depleted T cells, or PBMCs provided the cDNA or gDNA that served as material.

Authors' data handling: How many nucleated cells were present was estimated from reference gene primer amplification. The data were produced by immunoSEQ multiplex PCR, yet TCRdb's version contains in-frame clones alone and is incomplete. V, J and clone size reflect that table, while D and trimming were determined from the DNA. The sample gives approximately 170,000 clones, around 82% of which show up once; roughly a tenth is in the top ten. V lost 7 bases to trimming and J lost 5 bases, with 9 bases between them. CDR3 size: 12 residues. In germline, CDR1 is SNHLY, CDR2 FYNNEI. This clone was seen repeatedly, ten times or more.

The specimen sequenced was peripheral blood. The receptor comes from a woman aged 80 or over with active or convalescent COVID-19. This rearrangement joins TRBV2 to TRBJ2-1; D not resolved. As DNA, the CDR3 is TGTGCCAGCAAGGCGCGGAACAATGAGCAGTTCTTC. Its translation is CASKARNNEQFF.